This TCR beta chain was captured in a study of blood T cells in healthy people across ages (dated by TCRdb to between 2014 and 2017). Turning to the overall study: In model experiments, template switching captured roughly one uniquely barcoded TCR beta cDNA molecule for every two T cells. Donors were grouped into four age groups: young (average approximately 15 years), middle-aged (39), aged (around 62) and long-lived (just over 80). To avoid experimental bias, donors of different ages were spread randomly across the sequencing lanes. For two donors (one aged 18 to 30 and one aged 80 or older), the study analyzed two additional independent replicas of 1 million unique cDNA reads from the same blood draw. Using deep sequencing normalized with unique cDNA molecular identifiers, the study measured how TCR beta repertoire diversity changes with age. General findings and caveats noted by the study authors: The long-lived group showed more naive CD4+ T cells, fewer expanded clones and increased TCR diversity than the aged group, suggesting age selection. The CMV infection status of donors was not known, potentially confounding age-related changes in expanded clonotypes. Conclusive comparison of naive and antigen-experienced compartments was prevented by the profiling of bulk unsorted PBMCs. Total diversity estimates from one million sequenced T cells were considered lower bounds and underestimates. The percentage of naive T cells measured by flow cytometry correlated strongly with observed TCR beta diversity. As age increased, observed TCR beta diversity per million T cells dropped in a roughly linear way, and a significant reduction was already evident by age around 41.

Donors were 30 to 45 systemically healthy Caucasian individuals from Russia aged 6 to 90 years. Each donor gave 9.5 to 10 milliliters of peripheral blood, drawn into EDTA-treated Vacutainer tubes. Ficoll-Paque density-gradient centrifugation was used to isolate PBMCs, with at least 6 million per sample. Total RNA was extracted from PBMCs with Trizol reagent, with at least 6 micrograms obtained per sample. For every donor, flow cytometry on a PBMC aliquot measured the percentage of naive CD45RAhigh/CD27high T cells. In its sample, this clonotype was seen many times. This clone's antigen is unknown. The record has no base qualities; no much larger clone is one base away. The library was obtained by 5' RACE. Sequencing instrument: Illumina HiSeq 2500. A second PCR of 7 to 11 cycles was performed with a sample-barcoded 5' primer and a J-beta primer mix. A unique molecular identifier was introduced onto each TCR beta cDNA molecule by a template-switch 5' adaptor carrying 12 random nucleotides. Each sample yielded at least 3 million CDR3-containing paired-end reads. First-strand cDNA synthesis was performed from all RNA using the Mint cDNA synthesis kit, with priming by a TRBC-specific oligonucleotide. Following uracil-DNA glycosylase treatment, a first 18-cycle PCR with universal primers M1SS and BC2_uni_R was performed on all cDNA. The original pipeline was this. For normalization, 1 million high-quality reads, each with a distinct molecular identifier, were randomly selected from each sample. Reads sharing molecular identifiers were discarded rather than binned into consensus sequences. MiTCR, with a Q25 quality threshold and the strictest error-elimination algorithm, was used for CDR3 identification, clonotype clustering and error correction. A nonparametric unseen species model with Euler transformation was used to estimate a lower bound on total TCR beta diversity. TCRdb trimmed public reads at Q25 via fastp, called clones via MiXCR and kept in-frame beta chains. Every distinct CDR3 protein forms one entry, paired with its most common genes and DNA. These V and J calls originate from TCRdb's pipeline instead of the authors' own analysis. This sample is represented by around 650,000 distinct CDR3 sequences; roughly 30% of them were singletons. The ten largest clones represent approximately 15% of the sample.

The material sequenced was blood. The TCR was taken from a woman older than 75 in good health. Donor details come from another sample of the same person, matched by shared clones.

CDR3 loop: CSASPAGGRSDTQYF. The DNA sequence follows: TGCAGTGCTAGCCCAGCGGGGGGGCGGTCGGATACGCAGTATTTT. Recombination joined TRBV20-1 with TRBJ2-3, with 10 bases matching TRBD2. Looking up the germline V gene (reference sequence) yields CDR1 DFQATT and CDR2 SNEGSKA. The CDR3 spans 15 residues, from the cysteine through the phenylalanine. Only the CDR3 part of the read is kept: 45 bases, read in frame from the first base. V is cut back by 3 bases and J by 6 bases, with 9 bases in the junction unmatched.